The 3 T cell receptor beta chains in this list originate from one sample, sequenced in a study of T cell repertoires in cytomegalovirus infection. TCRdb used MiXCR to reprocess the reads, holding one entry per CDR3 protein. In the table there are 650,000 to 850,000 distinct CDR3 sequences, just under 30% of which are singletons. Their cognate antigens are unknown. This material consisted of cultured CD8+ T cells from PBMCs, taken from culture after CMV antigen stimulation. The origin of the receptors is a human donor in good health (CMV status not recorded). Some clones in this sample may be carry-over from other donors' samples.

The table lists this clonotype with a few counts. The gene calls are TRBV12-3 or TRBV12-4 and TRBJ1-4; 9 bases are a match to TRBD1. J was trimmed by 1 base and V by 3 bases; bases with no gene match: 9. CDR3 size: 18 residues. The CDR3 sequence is CASSFSTGGGRTNEKLFF. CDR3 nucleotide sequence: TGTGCCAGCAGTTTCTCTACAGGGGGCGGGCGAACTAATGAAAAACTGTTTTTT.

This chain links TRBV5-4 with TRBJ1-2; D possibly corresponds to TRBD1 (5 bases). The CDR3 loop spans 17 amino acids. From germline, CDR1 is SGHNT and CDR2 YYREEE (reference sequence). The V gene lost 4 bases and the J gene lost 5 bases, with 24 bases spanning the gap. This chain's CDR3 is CASSQITEGKGLYGYTF. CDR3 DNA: TGTGCCAGCAGCCAAATAACGGAGGGAAAGGGGCTATATGGCTACACCTTC.

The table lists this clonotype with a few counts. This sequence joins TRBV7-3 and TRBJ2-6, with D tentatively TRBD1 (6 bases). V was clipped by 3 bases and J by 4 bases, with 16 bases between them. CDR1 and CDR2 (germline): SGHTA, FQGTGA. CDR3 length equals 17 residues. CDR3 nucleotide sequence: TGTGCCAGCAGCTTGACAGGTCCAGGGGTGGGGGCCAACGTCCTGACTTTC. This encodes CASSLTGPGVGANVLTF. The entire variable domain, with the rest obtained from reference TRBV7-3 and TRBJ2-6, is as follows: GAGVSQTPSNKVTEKGKYVELRCDPISGHTALYWYRQSLGQGPEFLIYFQGTGAADDSGLPNDRFFAVRPEGSVSTLKIQRTERGDSAVYLCASSLTGPGVGANVLTFGAGSRLTVL.